The 29 T cell receptor beta chains listed next were all sequenced from one sample in a study of T cells in Graves' hyperthyroidism and ophthalmopathy. RNA transcripts were the template for amplifying TCR beta CDR3 regions. The study used the HTBI primer set for a first-round RT-PCR of the TCR CDR3. TCRdb re-derived calls from the multiplex PCR reads in MiXCR, one entry per CDR3 protein. The repertoire holds 300,000 or so distinct CDR3 sequences, with roughly 18% as singletons. The sample was blood. These receptors were taken from a woman in her 50s with Graves' hyperthyroidism.

The chain has TRBV12-3 or TRBV12-4 and TRBJ2-2; D is unresolved. Trimming left V 0 bases short and J 1 base short, with 6 bases between. The CDR3 covers 15 residues. CDR3 DNA: TGTGCCAGCAGTTTAGCGGGGAAGAACACCGGGGAGCTGTTTTTT. Translated, it gives CASSLAGKNTGELFF.

J is TRBJ1-5 and V is TRBV2; D possibly corresponds to TRBD1 (6 bases). The germline V and J ends were trimmed by 6 bases and 6 bases, with 18 bases remaining between them. CDR3 length: 15 residues. CDR1 and CDR2 (germline): SNHLY, FYNNEI. This CDR3 reads CASRIGGGLGQPQHF. CDR3 DNA: TGTGCCAGCAGGATAGGTGGGGGCTTAGGTCAGCCCCAGCATTTT.

This clonotype was found many times. The V and J genes are TRBV18 and TRBJ2-1, with TRBD2 as a possible D gene (5 bases). V gave up 3 bases and J gave up 9 bases, with 12 bases separating them. Germline V gene data show CDR1 as KGHSH and CDR2 as LQKENI. The CDR3 covers 13 residues. CDR3 amino acids: CASSPRIAGEQFF. In nucleotides, the CDR3 is TGTGCCAGCTCACCGAGGATTGCGGGTGAGCAGTTCTTC.

The CDR3 DNA follows: TGTGCCAGCAGGGACCCGGGCGGCGACGAGCAGTACTTC. Amino acids: CASRDPGGDEQYF. The chain combines TRBV6-1 with TRBJ2-7; no firm D call. The CDR3 runs to 13 residues. Germline CDR1 MNHNS, CDR2 SASEGT. V was shortened by 6 bases and J by 5 bases, with 14 bases between the two germline ends.

This clonotype was seen a handful of times. The chain employs TRBV3-1 and TRBJ2-6; unclear D gene. The germline gives CDR1 LGHDT, CDR2 YNNKEL (reference sequence). V lost 4 bases to trimming and J lost 0 bases, with 7 bases between them. The CDR3 covers 15 residues. The CDR3 bases are TGTGCCAGCAGCCCAGACTTCTCTGGGGCCAACGTCCTGACTTTC. Residues: CASSPDFSGANVLTF.

The V and J genes are TRBV5-1 and TRBJ2-3, with 7 bases lining up with TRBD2. This CDR3 comprises 13 residues. V dropped 5 bases and J dropped 6; count of bases not matched to a gene: 6. Per germline, CDR1 SGHRS and CDR2 YFSETQ. The CDR3 region is CASRFSGTDTQYF. The CDR3 coding sequence is TGCGCCAGCAGATTCAGCGGGACCGATACGCAGTATTTT. Based on the CDR3 plus reference TRBV5-1 and TRBJ2-3, the full variable domain is KAGVTQTPRYLIKTRGQQVTLSCSPISGHRSVSWYQQTPGQGLQFLFEYFSETQRNKGNFPGRFSGRQFSNSRSEMNVSTLELGDSALYLCASRFSGTDTQYFGPGTRLTVL.

This clonotype was counted many times. This sequence joins TRBV3-1 and TRBJ2-5; TRBD2 aligns across 8 bases. Germline V gene sequence: CDR1 LGHDT, CDR2 YNNKEL (reference sequence). With V trimmed by 3 bases and J by 5 bases, 2 bases remained unmatched. CDR3 size: 13 residues. The CDR3 sequence is CASSQRGAETQYF. CDR3 DNA: TGTGCCAGCAGCCAGCGGGGGGCGGAGACCCAGTACTTC.

A few counts support this clonotype. The chain combines TRBV20-1 with TRBJ2-1; D might be TRBD1 or TRBD2, each matching 5 bases. Germline values: CDR1 DFQATT, CDR2 SNEGSKA (reference sequence). This CDR3 contains 15 residues. Trimming removed 2 bases at V and 10 bases at J, with 21 bases between. CDR3 DNA: TGCAGTGCTAGACCGGGACCAGGTCTGGGCTCCGAGCAGTTCTTC. Encoded protein: CSARPGPGLGSEQFF.

This clonotype was observed a few times. The V and J genes are TRBV10-2 and TRBJ2-1; a weak D match, TRBD2 (7 bases). The CDR3 is 13 residues long. The V gene's germline CDR1 is WSHSY and CDR2 SAAADI. V lost 8 bases to trimming and J lost 9 bases, with 17 bases between them. The DNA for the CDR3 is TGCGCCAGCTTACAGGGCGGGAGCAGTGAGCAGTTCTTC. It encodes CASLQGGSSEQFF.

The V gene is TRBV7-9, the J gene TRBJ2-1; 11 nucleotides line up with TRBD2. Germline CDR1 is SEHNR and CDR2 is FQNEAQ (reference sequence). The CDR3 has 15 amino acids. V trimming: 0 bases; J trimming: 7 bases; junction bases outside the gene matches: 2. As DNA, the CDR3 is TGTGCCAGCAGCTTAGCCGGGACTAGCGGAAATGAGCAGTTCTTC. It encodes CASSLAGTSGNEQFF.

The sample holds many counts of this clonotype. The CDR3 nucleotides are TGCAGTGCTTTCTGGTTTAGCACAGATACGCAGTATTTT. It specifies CSAFWFSTDTQYF. The chain links TRBV20-1 to TRBJ2-3, with D unresolved. V lost 5 bases to trimming and J lost 0 bases, with 9 bases between them. The CDR3 extends over 13 amino acids. Germline V gives CDR1 DFQATT, CDR2 SNEGSKA (reference sequence).

The J gene is TRBJ2-2, the V gene TRBV24-1; unclear D gene. V was shortened by 1 base and J by 1 base, with 6 bases between the two germline ends. Germline values: CDR1 KGHDR, CDR2 SFDVKD. There are 15 residues in the CDR3. Written as DNA, the CDR3 is TGTGCCACCAGTGATTTAAGTCAGAACACCGGGGAGCTGTTTTTT. Translation: CATSDLSQNTGELFF.

This clonotype was seen only a few times. J is TRBJ2-3 and V is TRBV6-2 or TRBV6-3, with 12 bases identical to TRBD2. This CDR3 contains 14 residues. Germline V gene sequence: CDR1 MNHEY, CDR2 SVGEGT. Trimming took 7 bases from V and 4 from J; bases not matched to a gene: 3. In DNA, the CDR3 is TGTGCCAGCATGGCTAGCGGGGGGGCAGATACGCAGTATTTT. Protein product: CASMASGGADTQYF.

There are many counts of this clonotype. V is TRBV6-2 or TRBV6-3 and J is TRBJ2-7, with D tentatively TRBD1 (6 bases). Germline-derived CDR1 and CDR2 are MNHEY and SVGEGT. Trimming left V 7 bases short and J 0 bases short, with 13 bases between. The CDR3 length is 14 residues. In DNA form, the CDR3 reads TGTGCCAGCATCAACGTACAGGGCTCCTACGAGCAGTACTTC. Encoded protein: CASINVQGSYEQYF.

The CDR3 here is CASSVGWEPKLFF. DNA of the CDR3: TGTGCCAGCAGTGTAGGGTGGGAACCAAAACTGTTTTTT. The chain carries TRBV25-1 and TRBJ1-4; D unresolved. Trimming left V 4 bases short and J 10 bases short, with 13 bases between. The CDR3 has 13 residues. The V gene's germline CDR1 is MGHDK and CDR2 SYGVNS.

The rearrangement joins TRBV12-3 or TRBV12-4 to TRBJ2-7; D possibly uses TRBD1 or TRBD2 (6 bases each). V was pared by 5 bases and J by 6 bases, with 20 bases between. This CDR3 spans 15 amino acids. DNA for the CDR3: TGTGCCAGCAGTCCCAGGGGAGGAGACAACGTCGAGCAGTACTTC. Its translation is CASSPRGGDNVEQYF.

The V call is TRBV6-4, the J call TRBJ1-2; the D gene is possibly TRBD1 (6 bases). Per the germline V gene, CDR1 is MRHNA and CDR2 is SNTAGT. This CDR3 region has 15 residues. V dropped 8 bases and J dropped 4 bases, with 20 bases sitting between them. The CDR3 bases are TGTGCCAGCTTAAAAGCGGGGGGCTACATCTATGGCTACACCTTC. Amino acids: CASLKAGGYIYGYTF.

This clonotype has a handful of counts. The V and J genes are TRBV28 and TRBJ1-2; a weak D match, TRBD1 (6 bases). Germline assignment: CDR1 MDHEN and CDR2 SYDVKM. The CDR3 consists of 15 residues. The V gene lost 3 bases and the J gene lost 3 bases, with 14 bases spanning the gap. The CDR3 nucleotides read TGTGCCAGCAGTTTGGGCCGGGGGCGTGACTATGGCTACACCTTC. Amino acids: CASSLGRGRDYGYTF.

This clonotype was picked up many times. The chain carries TRBV30 and TRBJ2-1; D gene ambiguous. The length of the CDR3 is 15 residues. Germline loops: CDR1 GTSNPN, CDR2 SVGIG (reference sequence). Trimming took off 4 bases at V and 4 bases at J, with 17 bases between the two ends. The CDR3 here is CAWTSRALQYNEQFF. The DNA of the CDR3 is TGTGCCTGGACCAGCCGAGCTTTACAATACAATGAGCAGTTCTTC.

Only a few counts were recorded for this clonotype. The chain recombines TRBV7-9 with TRBJ1-1; D is perhaps TRBD1 (6 bases). V dropped 7 bases and J dropped 5 bases, with 8 bases sitting between them. The CDR3 loop spans 11 amino acids. CDR1 is SEHNR, CDR2 FQNEAQ, per germline (reference sequence). The CDR3 nucleotides read TGTGCCAGCATCCAGGGGACTGAAGCTTTCTTT. Its protein product is CASIQGTEAFF.

This clonotype appeared a few times. The chain has TRBV19 and TRBJ1-1; D is ambiguous. Germline lookup yields CDR1 LNHDA and CDR2 SQIVND (reference sequence). This CDR3 is built from 13 residues. The V end was cut by 1 base, the J end by 5 bases, with 8 bases between. CDR3 sequence: CASSIVEGTEAFF. The CDR3 DNA reads as TGTGCCAGTAGTATAGTAGAAGGGACTGAAGCTTTCTTT.

The genes are TRBV20-1 and TRBJ1-5; D not certain. CDR1 DFQATT and CDR2 SNEGSKA come from the germline V gene (reference sequence). CDR3 length: 15 amino acids. V lost 2 bases and J 4 bases, leaving 15 bases between the germline ends. The CDR3 spells CSARTPAVGNQPQHF. CDR3 in DNA: TGCAGTGCTAGAACCCCCGCAGTAGGAAATCAGCCCCAGCATTTT.

This clonotype was detected many times. The chain carries TRBV12-3 or TRBV12-4 and TRBJ2-1; 10 bases line up with TRBD2. The ends lost 2 bases at V and 7 bases at J; junction bases unmatched: 5. CDR3 length: 15 amino acids. The CDR3 DNA reads TGTGCCAGCAGTTTACGGCTAGCGGGGGCTAATGAGCAGTTCTTC. Its translation is CASSLRLAGANEQFF.

This clonotype was counted between two and nine times. This chain links TRBV20-1 with TRBJ2-7; unclear D gene. The CDR3 contains 12 residues. Per germline, CDR1 DFQATT and CDR2 SNEGSKA (reference sequence). V was clipped by 4 bases and J by 3 bases, with 10 bases between them. CDR3 in amino acids: CSATPEVYEQYF. For the CDR3, the DNA is TGCAGTGCTACCCCGGAAGTCTACGAGCAGTACTTC.

The chain carries TRBV20-1 and TRBJ2-7; TRBD2 matches 14 bases. Germline V CDR1 and CDR2: DFQATT, SNEGSKA (reference sequence). This CDR3 is 20 amino acids long. The CDR3 sequence is CNTVSGLDETSGRVGYEQYF. The CDR3 DNA reads as TGCAATACCGTTTCTGGGTTAGATGAGACTAGCGGGAGGGTTGGGTACGAGCAGTACTTC.

This clonotype has more than one count but fewer than ten. The gene calls are TRBV30 and TRBJ2-1, with 8 bases fitting TRBD2. CDR3 size: 14 residues. V dropped 7 bases and J dropped 5; count of bases not matched to a gene: 10. Per the germline V gene, CDR1 is GTSNPN and CDR2 is SVGIG (reference sequence). The CDR3: CAYNSGGDHNEQFF. In DNA, the CDR3 is TGTGCCTACAACTCCGGGGGGGACCACAATGAGCAGTTCTTC.

This chain uses TRBV25-1 with TRBJ2-3, with D perhaps given as TRBD1 or TRBD2 (6 bases each). Between the trimmed V and J ends, which lost 3 bases and 2 bases, there was a span of 15 bases. CDR3 length equals 16 residues. Per germline, CDR1 MGHDK and CDR2 SYGVNS. The CDR3 loop is CASSDHGGRITDTQYF. In DNA, the CDR3 is TGTGCCAGCAGTGACCATGGGGGGCGGATCACAGATACGCAGTATTTT.

V gene TRBV15 combines with J gene TRBJ2-7; 13 bases are a match to TRBD2. Per the germline V gene, CDR1 is LNHNV and CDR2 is YYDKDF (reference sequence). Unmatched junction bases numbered 2, after V lost 6 bases and J lost 3 bases. This CDR3 has 14 amino acids. The CDR3 loop reads CATRRTSGSYEQYF. The CDR3 DNA reads TGTGCCACCAGAAGGACTAGCGGGAGCTACGAGCAGTACTTC.

The V and J genes are TRBV27 and TRBJ1-1, with D possibly being TRBD1 (6 bases). Germline V gene lookup returns CDR1 MNHEY and CDR2 SMNVEV (reference sequence). CDR3 length: 15 residues. Trimming removed 5 bases from V and 4 bases from J, with 17 bases in between. The chain's CDR3 is CASSPSRGFPTEAFF. The CDR3 nucleotides read TGTGCCAGCAGTCCGAGCAGGGGTTTTCCCACTGAAGCTTTCTTT.